Each of the 19 T cell receptor beta chains below was sequenced from the same sample in a study of post-analysis software for immune sequencing data. General study results and limits: When patients were compared with controls, 4 or 5 TRBV segments were more frequent, TRBV5-6, TRBV5-1 and TRBV20-1 among them.

Built from TCR beta cDNA, the libraries had unique molecular identifiers in them. One entry per CDR3 protein results from TCRdb running MiXCR on the PCR reads. The sample has about 200,000 distinct CDR3 sequences, 25% to 30% seen once. Their target antigens are unknown. The sequenced material came from blood. The origin of the receptors is a girl under 18 with multiple sclerosis.

With respect to this clonotype: A much larger clonotype is one base distant, so this may be a read error. As DNA, the CDR3 is TGTGCCATCAGTGGGGGCCCAGCGGGAGCGGTGAATGAGCAGTACTTC. Protein sequence: CAISGGPAGAVNEQYF. The rearrangement uses TRBV10-3 and TRBJ2-5; 8 nucleotides line up with TRBD2. The junction had 18 bases not matched to a gene; V was cut back by 4 bases and J by 11 bases. The germline CDR1 and CDR2 sequences are ENHRY and SYGVKD. The CDR3 has 16 residues.

This clonotype has a count of ten or more. V usage is TRBV5-1 and J usage is TRBJ2-1, with TRBD1 matching 7 bases. The CDR3 is 16 residues long. V gave up 2 bases and J gave up 4 bases; unmatched junction bases: 9. In germline, CDR1 is SGHRS, CDR2 YFSETQ. CDR3 nucleotides: TGCGCCAGCAGCTTCTACAACCCGACAGGGTACAATGAGCAGTTCTTC. This codes for CASSFYNPTGYNEQFF.

This chain joins TRBV18 and TRBJ1-2, with unresolved D. V dropped 5 bases and J dropped 0 bases, with 10 bases sitting between them. The CDR3 covers 14 residues. CDR1 and CDR2 (germline): KGHSH, LQKENI. The CDR3 nucleotides read TGTGCCAGCTCAGAAGAGCCCGCTAACTATGGCTACACCTTC. Protein product: CASSEEPANYGYTF.

In this sample, this clonotype turned up many times. The CDR3 reads CASSLSRLNEQFF. The CDR3 DNA reads as TGTGCCAGCAGTTTATCCCGCCTTAATGAGCAGTTCTTC. V is TRBV27 and J is TRBJ2-1; D gene unclear. Per germline, CDR1 MNHEY and CDR2 SMNVEV (reference sequence). This CDR3 has 13 residues. Trimming left V 0 bases short and J 7 bases short, with 7 bases between.

This clonotype was seen at least ten times. The V and J genes are TRBV5-1 and TRBJ1-1; D remains unclear. Germline assignment: CDR1 SGHRS and CDR2 YFSETQ. The V end was cut by 1 base, the J end by 1 base, with 5 bases between. This CDR3 spans 13 amino acids. The CDR3 reads CASSLTTNTEAFF. In DNA, the CDR3 is TGCGCCAGCAGCTTGACAACGAACACTGAAGCTTTCTTT. Together with reference TRBV5-1 and TRBJ1-1, the CDR3 gives the full variable domain: KAGVTQTPRYLIKTRGQQVTLSCSPISGHRSVSWYQQTPGQGLQFLFEYFSETQRNKGNFPGRFSGRQFSNSRSEMNVSTLELGDSALYLCASSLTTNTEAFFGQGTRLTVV.

There are a few counts of this clonotype. This chain links TRBV5-1 with TRBJ2-1; 9 bases align to TRBD2. V lost 1 base, J lost 4 bases, and 6 bases stayed unmatched. This CDR3 is built from 16 residues. Germline assignment: CDR1 SGHRS and CDR2 YFSETQ. This chain's CDR3 is CASSLIVSGGYNEQFF. The CDR3 DNA reads TGCGCCAGCAGCTTGATTGTTAGCGGGGGTTACAATGAGCAGTTCTTC.

This clonotype was seen ten or more times. The chain couples TRBV4-2 to TRBJ1-1, with no clear D. Trimming removed 1 base at V and 1 base at J, with 4 bases between. This CDR3 contains 13 residues. Germline V gene lookup returns CDR1 LGHNA and CDR2 YNFKEQ. This chain's CDR3 is CASSQGENTEAFF. The DNA for the CDR3 is TGTGCCAGCAGCCAAGGAGAGAACACTGAAGCTTTCTTT.

This clonotype was detected many times. The rearrangement joins TRBV28 to TRBJ1-2; D is perhaps TRBD1 (6 bases). Germline CDR1 is MDHEN and CDR2 is SYDVKM. The CDR3 totals 16 residues. Trimming left V 3 bases short and J 0 bases short, with 14 bases between. The CDR3 sequence is CASSFRVQGANYGYTF. In DNA, the CDR3 is TGTGCCAGCAGTTTTCGGGTACAGGGAGCTAACTATGGCTACACCTTC.

This clonotype has a count of ten or more. The chain couples TRBV20-1 to TRBJ2-7; 9 nucleotides match TRBD2. CDR1 and CDR2 (germline): DFQATT, SNEGSKA (reference sequence). Trimming took 0 bases from V and 8 from J; bases not matched to a gene: 8. The CDR3 consists of 14 residues. CDR3 in DNA: TGCAGTGCTAGAGATTACGGGCTAGCGGGAAAGCAGTACTTC. Its translation: CSARDYGLAGKQYF.

This clonotype was observed many times. The chain uses TRBV28 and TRBJ2-3, with 9 bases identical to TRBD2. Losses at the gene ends were 4 bases for V and 4 bases for J; bases not matched to a gene: 6. CDR1 and CDR2 (germline): MDHEN, SYDVKM. This CDR3 has 15 residues. CDR3: CASSSAGGHADTQYF. DNA of the CDR3: TGTGCCAGCAGTTCGGCGGGAGGGCATGCAGATACGCAGTATTTT.

A few counts support this clonotype. This chain uses TRBV20-1 with TRBJ1-2, with D tentatively TRBD1 (6 bases). The CDR3 covers 11 residues. Germline V gene sequence: CDR1 DFQATT, CDR2 SNEGSKA (reference sequence). The V gene lost 7 bases and the J gene lost 8 bases, with 14 bases spanning the gap. CDR3 region: CSVPGGLGYTF. The CDR3 coding sequence is TGCAGTGTCCCCGGGGGGCTAGGCTACACCTTC.

V gene TRBV7-8 combines with J gene TRBJ1-5, with 9 bases aligning to TRBD1. Germline CDR1 reads SGHVS; CDR2 reads FQNEAQ. The CDR3 runs 15 residues. Trimming at V came to 5 bases and at J to 7 bases, leaving 9 bases not matched to a gene. CDR3 sequence: CASSKKQGARQPQHF. Here the CDR3 DNA reads TGTGCCAGCAGCAAAAAACAGGGGGCCCGACAGCCCCAGCATTTT.

The chain couples TRBV6-6 to TRBJ1-1; D may be TRBD1 (6 bases). The CDR3 spans 15 residues. V was trimmed by 5 bases and J by 3 bases, leaving 16 bases between them. Germline-derived CDR1 and CDR2 are MNHNY and SVGAGI (reference sequence). CDR3 bases: TGTGCCAGCAGTGCCGTGGACAGTTCCCACACTGAAGCTTTCTTT. Its translation is CASSAVDSSHTEAFF.

A remark on this clonotype: Possible read error: a much larger clone is one base away. The chain is built from TRBV20-1 and TRBJ1-1; D is uncertain. This CDR3 is built from 10 residues. The germline V and J ends were trimmed by 8 bases and 11 bases, with 15 bases remaining between them. The V gene's germline CDR1 is DFQATT and CDR2 SNEGSKA (reference sequence). CDR3 in DNA: TGCAGTACCGTGGACCGGCGGGCTTTCTTT. Amino acid sequence: CSTVDRRAFF.

This clonotype was counted at least ten times. The chain is built from TRBV4-1 and TRBJ2-7; 7 bases are shared with TRBD1. Germline V gene data show CDR1 as MGHRA and CDR2 as YSYEKL. This CDR3 spans 16 amino acids. V trimming: 0 bases; J trimming: 4 bases; junction bases outside the gene matches: 9. The CDR3: CASSQEKAGGKYEQYF. The CDR3 region has the DNA TGCGCCAGCAGCCAAGAAAAGGCAGGGGGAAAATACGAGCAGTACTTC.

A few counts support this clonotype. The junction and the germline gene differ at one end; a read error may be behind it. The chain links TRBV5-1 to TRBJ2-7; perhaps TRBD1 as D (5 bases). CDR3 length: 14 amino acids. Germline V gene data show CDR1 as SGHRS and CDR2 as YFSETQ. CDR3 nucleotides: TGCACCAGCAGCTGGGGCGGCAGGACCTACGAGCAGTACTTC. Its protein is CTSSWGGRTYEQYF.

This clonotype has ten or more counts. This chain links TRBV20-1 with TRBJ2-1; D is undetermined. The CDR3 spans 11 residues. Trimming pared 2 bases from V and 5 bases from J, leaving 4 bases between. Germline CDR1 DFQATT, CDR2 SNEGSKA (reference sequence). The CDR3 here is CSARKHNEQFF. The DNA of the CDR3 is TGCAGTGCTAGAAAGCACAATGAGCAGTTCTTC.

Points on this clonotype: It may be a read error: a sequence one base away is much more abundant. This rearrangement joins TRBV4-1 to TRBJ2-3, with D uncertain. The germline CDR1 and CDR2 sequences are MGHRA and YSYEKL. This CDR3 is built from 13 residues. CDR3 sequence: CACSQELSDTQYF. The DNA for the CDR3 is TGCGCCTGCAGCCAAGAGTTGTCAGATACGCAGTATTTT.

In this sample, this clonotype turned up many times. Here the CDR3 reads CASSWTGRDQPQHF. CDR3 in DNA: TGTGCCAGCAGTTGGACAGGGAGGGATCAGCCCCAGCATTTT. The J gene is TRBJ1-5, the V gene TRBV12-3 or TRBV12-4, with 8 positions matching TRBD1. The CDR3 contains 14 residues. Trimming removed 4 bases from V and 5 bases from J; junction bases left unmatched: 4.